Below, 2 T cell receptor beta chains from the same sample are listed, as sequenced in a study of blood T cell repertoires in COVID-19. Measured with immunoSEQ multiplex PCR; TCRdb has only the in-frame clones, and not every one. The table lists 43,000 or so clones, over 80% of them singletons. Sequenced material: peripheral blood. The receptor set was obtained from a man aged 60 to 69 with active COVID-19.

J is TRBJ2-1 and V is TRBV25-1, with 7 bases that match TRBD1. V lost 3 bases to trimming and J lost 7 bases; unmatched junction nucleotides: 3. Germline assignment: CDR1 MGHDK and CDR2 SYGVNS. The CDR3 covers 13 residues. In DNA, the CDR3 is TGTGCCAGCAGTGAGGGGACAGCTAATGAGCAGTTCTTC. Residues: CASSEGTANEQFF.

The gene calls are TRBV7-2 and TRBJ2-6, with D tentatively TRBD2 (6 bases). The V end was cut by 1 base, the J end by 2 bases, with 6 bases between. The CDR3 extends over 15 amino acids. Germline loops: CDR1 SGHTA, CDR2 FQGNSA. CDR3 bases: TGTGCCAGCAGCTTAGGGGGGGCTGGGGCCAACGTCCTGACTTTC. This sequence encodes CASSLGGAGANVLTF.